The rows below give T cell receptor beta chains drawn from one sample of a study of PD-1 blockade in classical Hodgkin lymphoma. Method: immunoSEQ multiplex PCR; TCRdb's copy keeps in-frame clones and lacks some. The sample holds 25,000 to 30,000 clones; around 70% are singletons and the top ten take about an eighth. The material was peripheral blood mononuclear cells (PBMCs), obtained before the second cycle of nivolumab. All receptors come from a human donor with classical Hodgkin lymphoma. Each CDR3 is given with its conserved first and last residue. The D gene is left open where the match is weak. Expanded clones are given a class, and other clones once, few, many or no size at all.

V gene,clone size,D gene,J gene,CDR3 DNA,CDR3 protein
TRBV30,.,.,TRBJ1-2,TGTGCCTGGAGTACCCGACGAGATGGGGGCTACACCTTC,CAWSTRRDGGYTF
TRBV7-3,.,TRBD2,TRBJ2-5,TGTGCCAGCAGCCCCACTAGCGGGGATGAGACCCAGTACTTC,CASSPTSGDETQYF
TRBV7-9,.,.,TRBJ2-7,TGTGCCAGCACCCCAGGGGTAGGTCCCTACGAGCAGTACTTC,CASTPGVGPYEQYF
TRBV5-5,many,.,TRBJ2-7,TGTGCCAGCAGCTTGGGCGGGACACAGAGCTCCTACGAGCAGTACTTC,CASSLGGTQSSYEQYF
TRBV25-1,.,.,TRBJ1-6,TGTGCCAGCAGTTGGGATACGCTGAATTCACCCCTCCACTTT,CASSWDTLNSPLHF
TRBV15,few,.,TRBJ1-1,TGTGCCACCAGCAGAGAGCCGGGAAGTTCTCAAGCTTTCTTT,CATSREPGSSQAFF
TRBV7-9,.,TRBD2,TRBJ2-5,TGTGCCAGCACCGGACTAGCGGGAATGGAGACCCAGTACTTC,CASTGLAGMETQYF
TRBV14,few,.,TRBJ1-4,TGTGCCAGCAGCGCGAACAGCCTTTGGAATGAAAAACTGTTTTTT,CASSANSLWNEKLFF
TRBV15,.,.,TRBJ1-1,TGTGCCACCAGCAGAACTCGGGCGGGCCCGGAAGCTTTCTTT,CATSRTRAGPEAFF
TRBV28,.,TRBD2,TRBJ2-3,TGTGCCAGCAGTTCCACTAGCGGGGGGACAGATACGCAGTATTTT,CASSSTSGGTDTQYF
TRBV11-2,.,.,TRBJ2-3,TGTGCCAGCAACCTATTCGGGACTACAGATACGCAGTATTTT,CASNLFGTTDTQYF
TRBV18,.,TRBD2,TRBJ2-1,TGTGCCAGCTCACCATATAGCGGGAGGGTTTACAATGAGCAGTTCTTC,CASSPYSGRVYNEQFF
TRBV6-5,.,.,TRBJ2-7,TGTGCCAGCAGTTACTCGAGGGGAATGGGTGAGCAGTACTTC,CASSYSRGMGEQYF
TRBV19,.,TRBD1,TRBJ1-3,TGTGCCAGTAGTACCGGGACAGGGTTCTCTGGAAACACCATATATTTT,CASSTGTGFSGNTIYF
TRBV5-1,few,.,TRBJ2-5,TGCGCCAGCAGCACGACAGCCCAAGAGACCCAGTACTTC,CASSTTAQETQYF
TRBV2,.,TRBD2,TRBJ2-1,TGTGCCAGTCGATCGGGAGGCAATGAGCAGTTCTTC,CASRSGGNEQFF
TRBV15,.,.,TRBJ2-2,TGTGCCACCAGCAGAGATCTGGGGACATACACCGGGGAGCTGTTTTTT,CATSRDLGTYTGELFF
TRBV10-3,.,TRBD2,TRBJ2-1,TGTGCCATTTCCAGAGTCGGGGGGGCTTACAATGAGCAGTTCTTC,CAISRVGGAYNEQFF
TRBV7-2,.,.,TRBJ1-2,TGTGCCAGCAGCTTAGATGGCCTGGGGGGCTACACCTTC,CASSLDGLGGYTF
TRBV5-6,.,.,TRBJ1-2,TGTGCCAGCAGCTTGGGGGTTCGTGGCTACACCTTC,CASSLGVRGYTF
TRBV19,.,.,TRBJ1-2,TGTGCCAGTAGTTCCAACTCCAGGGTGGGTTATGGCTACACCTTC,CASSSNSRVGYGYTF
TRBV5-4,.,.,TRBJ1-1,TGTGCCAGCAGCTTGGGACAGGCCAACATGAACACTGAAGCTTTCTTT,CASSLGQANMNTEAFF
TRBV9,.,.,TRBJ1-4,TGTGCCAGCAGCCCGAGAAGTGGCTACGAAAAACTGTTTTTT,CASSPRSGYEKLFF
TRBV18,few,TRBD2,TRBJ2-7,TGTGCCAGCTCACCAGGCGGGAGCTACGAGCAGTACTTC,CASSPGGSYEQYF
TRBV5-4,.,TRBD2,TRBJ2-1,TGTGCCAGCAGCTTGGGACTAGCGGGAGGGTACGATGAGCAGTTCTTC,CASSLGLAGGYDEQFF
TRBV7-2,many,.,TRBJ1-5,TGTGCCAGCAGCTTAAGCGGGGGGGGCCGGGAGGCCCAGCATTTT,CASSLSGGGREAQHF
TRBV27,.,TRBD2,TRBJ2-7,TGTGCCAGCAGCCGTGCACTAGCGACTTACGAGCAGTACTTC,CASSRALATYEQYF
TRBV6-5,.,.,TRBJ2-7,TGTGCCAGCAGCCCCAGCGGGTCCCTCTCCTACGAGCAGTACTTC,CASSPSGSLSYEQYF
TRBV10-3,.,TRBD1,TRBJ1-1,TGTGCCATCACTACGACAGGGGGCGCCGCTGAAGCTTTCTTT,CAITTTGGAAEAFF
TRBV6-5,.,TRBD1,TRBJ1-6,TGTGCCAGCAATAGACAGGGAGGCTATAATTCACCCCTCCACTTT,CASNRQGGYNSPLHF
TRBV15,.,.,TRBJ2-6,TGTGCCACCAGCAGGCAGGGGCAGACGACCCAACTTTTC,CATSRQGQTTQLF
TRBV5-1,many,.,TRBJ1-1,TGCGCCAGCAGCTTGACAGGGATGAACACTGAAGCTTTCTTT,CASSLTGMNTEAFF
TRBV19,.,TRBD2,TRBJ2-5,TGTGCCAGTACCCCAGGGACTAGCGGGGGGACCCAGTACTTC,CASTPGTSGGTQYF
TRBV18,.,TRBD1,TRBJ1-2,TGTGCCAGCTCACCAACTAGACAGGGGTCGACCTATGGCTACACCTTC,CASSPTRQGSTYGYTF
TRBV7-8,.,.,TRBJ2-4,TGTGCCAGCAGCTTAGCGCGAGGGCTGGCCAAAAACATTCAGTACTTC,CASSLARGLAKNIQYF
TRBV7-9,.,.,TRBJ2-7,TGTGCCACCAGTGAGGCCGGGACGATCTACGAGCAGTACTTC,CATSEAGTIYEQYF
TRBV5-1,.,.,TRBJ2-5,TGCGCCAGCAGCTTGGGTCCCGGCCAAGAGACCCAGTACTTC,CASSLGPGQETQYF
TRBV19,.,.,TRBJ2-2,TGTGCCAGTAGACCCGCGGTAGGGACAACCACCGGGGAGCTGTTTTTT,CASRPAVGTTTGELFF
TRBV28,.,.,TRBJ2-7,TGTGCCAGCAGTTTACGGCCAGTTTACGAGCAGTACTTC,CASSLRPVYEQYF
TRBV2,.,TRBD1,TRBJ1-3,TGTGCCAGCAGCGCCGACAGGGTTGCTGGAAACACCATATATTTT,CASSADRVAGNTIYF
TRBV28,once,.,TRBJ2-5,TGTGCCAGCAGTTTACGGAACCAAGAGACCCAGTACTTC,CASSLRNQETQYF